This is a list of T cell receptor beta chains from one sample in a study of tumor-infiltrating lymphocytes in localized non-small cell lung cancer. This table comes from immunoSEQ multiplex PCR, and its TCRdb copy is limited to in-frame clones, with some not included. The data hold tens of thousands of clones, with just under 70% observed a single time. Sequenced: lung tumor tissue. Source of these receptors: a human donor with non-small cell lung cancer. CDR3s include the opening cysteine and the closing phenylalanine or tryptophan. The D gene is left open where the match is weak. Rows give clone size only sometimes, using once, few, many, or a class for an expanded clone.

J: TRBJ2-6
size: NA
D: NA
V: TRBV2
CDR3: CASRREGAGGANVLTF
DNA: TGTGCCAGCCGAAGGGAGGGGGCAGGTGGGGCCAACGTCCTGACTTTC

J: TRBJ2-7
size: NA
D: NA
V: TRBV6-4
CDR3: CASSLDRGRSEQYF
DNA: TGTGCCAGCAGTTTAGATCGGGGGAGGAGCGAGCAGTACTTC

J: TRBJ1-1
size: few
D: NA
V: TRBV15
CDR3: CATSSGLNTEAFF
DNA: TGTGCCACCAGCAGTGGCCTTAACACTGAAGCTTTCTTT

J: TRBJ2-3
size: NA
D: TRBD2
V: TRBV10-3
CDR3: CAIRGTSGDTQYF
DNA: TGTGCCATCAGGGGGACTAGCGGGGATACGCAGTATTTT

J: TRBJ2-7
size: NA
D: NA
V: TRBV4-3
CDR3: CASSQEKGTYEQYF
DNA: TGCGCCAGCAGCCAAGAGAAGGGCACCTACGAGCAGTACTTC

J: TRBJ1-2
size: once
D: NA
V: TRBV30
CDR3: CAWSRGNYGYTF
DNA: TGTGCCTGGAGCAGGGGTAACTATGGCTACACCTTC

J: TRBJ1-2
size: NA
D: NA
V: TRBV28
CDR3: CASSLRSTGGYTF
DNA: TGTGCCAGCAGTTTACGTTCGACAGGTGGCTACACCTTC

J: TRBJ2-7
size: NA
D: TRBD1
V: TRBV28
CDR3: CASRDRQGADEQYF
DNA: TGTGCCAGCAGGGACCGACAGGGGGCCGACGAGCAGTACTTC

J: TRBJ2-7
size: NA
D: TRBD1
V: TRBV19
CDR3: CASSPQGEGSYEQYF
DNA: TGTGCCAGTAGTCCACAGGGGGAAGGCTCCTACGAGCAGTACTTC

J: TRBJ1-4
size: NA
D: NA
V: TRBV6-1
CDR3: CASSDRRGEGTNEKLFF
DNA: TGTGCCAGCAGTGACCGCCGGGGGGAGGGGACTAATGAAAAACTGTTTTTT

J: TRBJ1-4
size: NA
D: TRBD1
V: TRBV28
CDR3: CASSPGQGGGNEKLFF
DNA: TGTGCCAGCAGTCCCGGACAGGGTGGGGGAAATGAAAAACTGTTTTTT

J: TRBJ2-1
size: NA
D: NA
V: TRBV27
CDR3: CASSLSGNEQFF
DNA: TGTGCCAGCAGTTTATCCGGGAATGAGCAGTTCTTC

J: TRBJ2-1
size: NA
D: NA
V: TRBV11-2
CDR3: CASSLGPDNEQFF
DNA: TGTGCCAGCAGCTTAGGGCCTGACAATGAGCAGTTCTTC

J: TRBJ2-7
size: NA
D: NA
V: TRBV30
CDR3: CAWSVLGDEQYF
DNA: TGTGCCTGGAGTGTACTCGGAGACGAGCAGTACTTC

J: TRBJ2-6
size: NA
D: NA
V: TRBV30
CDR3: CAWNRAGANVLTF
DNA: TGTGCCTGGAACAGGGCTGGGGCCAACGTCCTGACTTTC

J: TRBJ2-2
size: few
D: NA
V: TRBV30
CDR3: CAWSGLNTGELFF
DNA: TGTGCCTGGAGTGGTCTTAACACCGGGGAGCTGTTTTTT

J: TRBJ2-7
size: NA
D: TRBD2
V: TRBV9
CDR3: CASSALAGSAYEQYF
DNA: TGTGCCAGCAGCGCCTTAGCGGGATCTGCGTACGAGCAGTACTTC

J: TRBJ2-5
size: NA
D: NA
V: TRBV27
CDR3: CASSSPRETTETQYF
DNA: TGTGCCAGCAGCAGTCCCAGGGAGACGACAGAGACCCAGTACTTC

J: TRBJ2-2
size: NA
D: NA
V: TRBV7-3
CDR3: CASSLHATGELFF
DNA: TGTGCCAGCAGCTTACACGCCACCGGGGAGCTGTTTTTT

J: TRBJ1-3
size: NA
D: TRBD1
V: TRBV18
CDR3: CASSAGTDGYTIYF
DNA: TGTGCCAGCTCAGCCGGGACAGATGGTTACACCATATATTTT

J: TRBJ2-7
size: once
D: TRBD1
V: TRBV5-4
CDR3: CASSQDRQGAYEQYF
DNA: TGTGCCAGCAGCCAAGACAGACAGGGGGCCTACGAGCAGTACTTC

J: TRBJ2-3
size: NA
D: NA
V: TRBV5-1
CDR3: CASSSDWQDTQYF
DNA: TGCGCCAGCAGCTCGGACTGGCAAGATACGCAGTATTTT

J: TRBJ2-5
size: NA
D: TRBD2
V: TRBV6-5
CDR3: CASNLLAGGRETQYF
DNA: TGTGCCAGCAACCTACTAGCAGGCGGGAGGGAGACCCAGTACTTC

J: TRBJ1-5
size: NA
D: NA
V: TRBV6-5
CDR3: CASIKGNQPQHF
DNA: TGTGCCAGCATTAAGGGTAATCAGCCCCAGCATTTT

J: TRBJ2-7
size: NA
D: NA
V: TRBV28
CDR3: CASSLRHPGSYEQYF
DNA: TGTGCCAGCAGTTTAAGACATCCCGGCTCCTACGAGCAGTACTTC

J: TRBJ1-1
size: NA
D: NA
V: TRBV27
CDR3: CASSLSRNTEAFF
DNA: TGTGCCAGCAGTTTATCGCGGAACACTGAAGCTTTCTTT

J: TRBJ1-2
size: few
D: NA
V: TRBV27
CDR3: CASSDRHRANYGYTF
DNA: TGTGCCAGCAGTGACAGGCATAGAGCTAACTATGGCTACACCTTC

J: TRBJ2-7
size: NA
D: NA
V: TRBV27
CDR3: CASSLAGDSYEQYF
DNA: TGTGCCAGCAGTTTAGCAGGGGACTCCTACGAGCAGTACTTC

J: TRBJ2-3
size: few
D: NA
V: TRBV20-1
CDR3: CSFLGRSTQYF
DNA: TGCAGCTTCCTAGGAAGAAGCACGCAGTATTTT

J: TRBJ1-1
size: NA
D: NA
V: TRBV6-5
CDR3: CASSYSERGTEAFF
DNA: TGTGCCAGCAGTTACTCTGAACGGGGCACTGAAGCTTTCTTT

J: TRBJ2-7
size: NA
D: TRBD2
V: TRBV7-2
CDR3: CASSGEREGKFKYEQYF
DNA: TGTGCCAGCAGCGGCGAGCGGGAGGGAAAGTTTAAGTACGAGCAGTACTTC

J: TRBJ2-7
size: NA
D: TRBD1
V: TRBV27
CDR3: CASSLLPGQSYEQYF
DNA: TGTGCCAGCAGTTTACTTCCGGGACAGTCCTACGAGCAGTACTTC

J: TRBJ2-7
size: once
D: NA
V: TRBV11-2
CDR3: CASSLTDSLHEQYF
DNA: TGTGCCAGCAGCTTAACAGATAGCCTCCACGAGCAGTACTTC

J: TRBJ2-3
size: NA
D: TRBD2
V: TRBV5-5
CDR3: CASRPQASGTVDTQYF
DNA: TGTGCCAGCAGGCCACAGGCTAGCGGGACTGTAGATACGCAGTATTTT

J: TRBJ2-7
size: NA
D: TRBD2
V: TRBV30
CDR3: CAWSVRSGTQRSSYEQYF
DNA: TGTGCCTGGAGTGTACGCAGCGGGACGCAGAGAAGCTCCTACGAGCAGTACTTC

J: TRBJ2-7
size: NA
D: TRBD2
V: TRBV4-2
CDR3: CASSQDSGRAAYEQYF
DNA: TGTGCCAGCAGCCAAGATAGCGGGAGGGCCGCCTACGAGCAGTACTTC

J: TRBJ2-7
size: NA
D: TRBD2
V: TRBV28
CDR3: CASSFKAGGSNFYEQYF
DNA: TGTGCCAGCAGTTTTAAGGCGGGAGGATCTAATTTCTACGAGCAGTACTTC

J: TRBJ2-1
size: NA
D: TRBD2
V: TRBV9
CDR3: CASSVAPGGTYNEQFF
DNA: TGTGCCAGCAGCGTAGCACCGGGAGGGACTTACAATGAGCAGTTCTTC

J: TRBJ2-2
size: NA
D: TRBD1
V: TRBV7-7
CDR3: CASSLDRGIGELFF
DNA: TGTGCCAGCAGCTTAGACAGGGGGATCGGGGAGCTGTTTTTT

J: TRBJ2-1
size: once
D: NA
V: TRBV6-1
CDR3: CASSEAPLVGGSSYNEQFF
DNA: TGTGCCAGCAGTGAAGCGCCTTTAGTGGGAGGAAGCTCCTACAATGAGCAGTTCTTC

J: TRBJ2-7
size: NA
D: TRBD1
V: TRBV5-4
CDR3: CASSVRDRYYEQYF
DNA: TGTGCCAGCAGCGTCCGGGACAGATACTACGAGCAGTACTTC

J: TRBJ2-2
size: NA
D: NA
V: TRBV2
CDR3: CASKPRTGTGELFF
DNA: TGTGCCAGCAAACCGCGGACGGGAACCGGGGAGCTGTTTTTT

J: TRBJ2-6
size: NA
D: NA
V: TRBV10-3
CDR3: CAISESQGVSGANVLTF
DNA: TGTGCCATCAGTGAGTCGCAGGGAGTCTCTGGGGCCAACGTCCTGACTTTC

J: TRBJ1-4
size: few
D: NA
V: TRBV28
CDR3: CASSPPRGKLFF
DNA: TGTGCCAGCAGTCCCCCGCGAGGAAAACTGTTTTTT

J: TRBJ2-1
size: NA
D: TRBD1
V: TRBV5-4
CDR3: CASSLGGQGYNEQFF
DNA: TGTGCCAGCAGCTTGGGCGGACAGGGGTACAATGAGCAGTTCTTC

J: TRBJ2-5
size: NA
D: TRBD2
V: TRBV5-1
CDR3: CASSLGTSGGRETQYF
DNA: TGCGCCAGCAGCTTAGGGACTAGCGGGGGGAGAGAGACCCAGTACTTC

J: TRBJ2-1
size: NA
D: TRBD2
V: TRBV7-6
CDR3: CASSLGLAGVDEQFF
DNA: TGTGCCAGCAGCCTTGGGCTAGCGGGAGTCGATGAGCAGTTCTTC

J: TRBJ2-5
size: NA
D: TRBD2
V: TRBV2
CDR3: CASRVAGLPQETQYF
DNA: TGTGCCAGCAGGGTAGCGGGACTCCCTCAAGAGACCCAGTACTTC

J: TRBJ1-2
size: once
D: NA
V: TRBV5-6
CDR3: CASSFLSVSRGGYTF
DNA: TGTGCCAGCAGCTTCCTTTCTGTCTCCAGGGGCGGCTACACCTTC

J: TRBJ2-2
size: NA
D: NA
V: TRBV30
CDR3: CAWSLSDRLYTGELFF
DNA: TGTGCCTGGAGTCTAAGCGACAGGCTATACACCGGGGAGCTGTTTTTT

J: TRBJ2-1
size: NA
D: TRBD2
V: TRBV11-2
CDR3: CASSLALGGDRIRNEQFF
DNA: TGTGCCAGCAGCTTAGCCCTCGGGGGGGACCGAATTAGGAATGAGCAGTTCTTC

J: TRBJ2-7
size: NA
D: NA
V: TRBV27
CDR3: CASSLAAWGGSYEQYF
DNA: TGTGCCAGCAGTTTAGCGGCATGGGGTGGGTCCTACGAGCAGTACTTC

J: TRBJ2-1
size: NA
D: NA
V: TRBV11-2
CDR3: CASSLDRSSYNEQFF
DNA: TGTGCCAGCAGCTTAGACCGGAGCTCCTACAATGAGCAGTTCTTC

J: TRBJ1-2
size: NA
D: TRBD1
V: TRBV4-3
CDR3: CASSQVGGTGVGYTF
DNA: TGCGCCAGCAGCCAAGTTGGTGGGACAGGGGTTGGCTACACCTTC

J: TRBJ1-2
size: NA
D: NA
V: TRBV29-1
CDR3: CSIEEVWRRAGYTF
DNA: TGCAGCATTGAAGAGGTCTGGCGGAGGGCGGGCTACACCTTC

J: TRBJ1-4
size: few
D: TRBD1
V: TRBV9
CDR3: CASSAPAGRGLGGEKLFF
DNA: TGTGCCAGCAGCGCCCCCGCGGGCAGGGGGCTGGGTGGTGAAAAACTGTTTTTT

J: TRBJ1-1
size: few
D: NA
V: TRBV7-9
CDR3: CASSLGSTEAFF
DNA: TGTGCCAGCAGCTTAGGAAGCACTGAAGCTTTCTTT